The next 9 T cell receptor beta chains were all read from a single sample in a study of blood T cells in healthy people across ages. Primers used in a second PCR of about 7 to 11 cycles were a sample-barcoded 5' primer and a J-beta primer mix. TCRdb re-derived calls from the 5' RACE reads in MiXCR, one entry per CDR3 protein. This sample yields about 730,000 distinct CDR3 sequences, of which around 40% are seen a single time; less than 25% belongs to the top ten. Sequencing input: blood. These receptor sequences come from a woman aged 60-70 years in good health.

This chain uses TRBV7-3 with TRBJ2-3; maybe TRBD2 (5 bases). Germline values: CDR1 SGHTA, CDR2 FQGTGA. The CDR3 covers 16 residues. Trimming removed 1 base from V and 9 bases from J, with 20 bases in between. For the CDR3, the DNA is TGTGCCAGCAGCTTAAAGCCAGCGGCCTCCGGGATGACGCAGTATTTT. Translation: CASSLKPAASGMTQYF.

This clonotype was seen only a few times. The chain employs TRBV10-3 and TRBJ1-2; 7 bases map to TRBD1. Germline lookup yields CDR1 ENHRY and CDR2 SYGVKD. Trimming took 3 bases from V and 0 from J; bases not matched to a gene: 13. The CDR3 is 18 residues long. CDR3 nucleotides: TGTGCCATCAGTGAATCCCGGGACAGCGACCCGACTAACTATGGCTACACCTTC. Protein sequence: CAISESRDSDPTNYGYTF.

The V gene is TRBV29-1, the J gene TRBJ2-7; 11 bases line up with TRBD2. The CDR3 length is 14 residues. With V trimmed by 8 bases and J by 7 bases, 13 bases remained unmatched. From germline, CDR1 is SQVTM and CDR2 ANQGSEA. The CDR3 region is CSTIRTSGYNEQYF. The CDR3 coding sequence is TGCAGCACCATTCGGACTAGCGGGTACAATGAGCAGTACTTC.

The chain links TRBV9 to TRBJ2-2; the match to TRBD1 covers 7 bases. The V segment lost 0 bases and the J segment 4 bases; nucleotides outside the gene matches: 6. The CDR3 extends over 16 amino acids. Per the germline V gene, CDR1 is SGDLS and CDR2 is YYNGEE. CDR3 sequence (DNA): TGTGCCAGCAGCGTAGTAGGGGGCGCGAGCACCGGGGAGCTGTTTTTT. Amino acids: CASSVVGGASTGELFF.

The V call is TRBV5-1, the J call TRBJ2-5, with D tentatively TRBD1 or TRBD2 (5 bases each). The CDR3 sequence is 15 residues long. V dropped 2 bases and J dropped 8 bases, with 19 bases sitting between them. Germline CDR1 and CDR2: SGHRS and YFSETQ. CDR3 sequence reads: CASSFGTCGRTTQYF. Written as DNA, the CDR3 is TGCGCCAGCAGCTTTGGGACGTGTGGCCGGACAACCCAGTACTTC.

The rearrangement uses TRBV29-1 and TRBJ2-2; possibly TRBD2 for D (5 bases). The CDR3 runs 16 residues. Trimming removed 3 bases from V and 0 bases from J, with 14 bases in between. Germline values: CDR1 SQVTM, CDR2 ANQGSEA. CDR3 protein: CSVDRTCVSNTGELFF. The CDR3 DNA reads as TGCAGCGTTGACAGGACTTGCGTCTCGAACACCGGGGAGCTGTTTTTT.

This chain connects TRBV27 to TRBJ2-1; TRBD2 is a possible D gene (5 bases). This CDR3 spans 15 amino acids. CDR1 is MNHEY, CDR2 SMNVEV, per germline (reference sequence). Trimming pared 5 bases from V and 6 bases from J, leaving 17 bases between. CDR3 in DNA: TGTGCCAGCAGTCCCGCGGACGGGGTGGGCAATGAGCAGTTCTTC. Translation: CASSPADGVGNEQFF.

As to this clonotype: A single base separates this from a much larger clone, so it may be a read error. The J gene is TRBJ1-2, the V gene TRBV4-2; D is undetermined. The CDR3 is 16 residues long. Germline CDR1 LGHNA, CDR2 YNFKEQ. The CDR3 region is CAISQALTKGGYGYTF. DNA of the CDR3: TGTGCCATCAGCCAAGCTCTTACTAAAGGCGGCTATGGCTACACCTTC.

As for this clonotype: Being one base from a much bigger clone, this may be a read error. DNA of the CDR3: TGTGCCAGCAGCCAGGACAGGGGGGCAGGTACGCAGTATTTT. Translated, it gives CASSQDRGAGTQYF. The V and J genes are TRBV4-2 and TRBJ2-3; 10 bases are a match to TRBD1. The germline gives CDR1 LGHNA, CDR2 YNFKEQ. V lost 3 bases to trimming and J lost 8 bases; unmatched junction nucleotides: 5. The CDR3 loop spans 14 amino acids.